Each of the 5 T cell receptor beta chains below was sequenced from the same sample in a study of T cells in Graves' hyperthyroidism and ophthalmopathy. Amplification of TCR beta CDR3 regions used RNA as the template. When the TCR CDR3 underwent first-round RT-PCR, the HTBI primer set was used. TCRdb redid the calling of the multiplex PCR reads with MiXCR, one entry per CDR3 protein. The profile shows roughly 560,000 distinct CDR3 sequences, roughly 15% of them singletons. Sequencing input: blood. These receptors all come from a woman in her forties with Graves' ophthalmopathy.

This clonotype was counted only a few times. The chain couples TRBV20-1 to TRBJ2-7, with a weak D call TRBD2 (6 bases). Per the germline V gene, CDR1 is DFQATT and CDR2 is SNEGSKA (reference sequence). The V end lost 0 bases, the J end lost 4 bases, and 22 bases lay between the germline ends. The CDR3 contains 17 residues. The CDR3 reads CSAREDVQARERYEQYF. For the CDR3, the DNA is TGCAGTGCTAGAGAGGACGTACAAGCTCGGGAGCGGTACGAGCAGTACTTC.

This clonotype was counted at least ten times. The rearrangement uses TRBV12-3 or TRBV12-4 and TRBJ1-1, with 8 bases lining up with TRBD1. CDR3 length: 14 amino acids. The trim removed 2 bases at V and 4 bases at J, leaving 3 bases unmatched. CDR3 sequence (DNA): TGTGCCAGCAGTTTAAACACAGGGGGCACTGAAGCTTTCTTT. It encodes CASSLNTGGTEAFF.

This clonotype was picked up many times. The V and J genes are TRBV20-1 and TRBJ2-5; tentative D call: TRBD2 (5 bases). The CDR3 spans 12 residues. Trimming stripped 3 bases from V and 5 bases from J, with 10 bases between. The germline V gene has CDR1 DFQATT and CDR2 SNEGSKA (reference sequence). The CDR3 nucleotides read TGCAGTGCTAGTAGCGACCCGGAGACCCAGTACTTC. As protein: CSASSDPETQYF.

This clonotype was counted at least ten times. The genes are TRBV9 and TRBJ2-5; 10 bases agree with TRBD2. The length of the CDR3 is 20 residues. J gave up 2 bases and V 0 bases, and 16 bases lay outside the gene matches. Germline assignment: CDR1 SGDLS and CDR2 YYNGEE. The CDR3 DNA is TGTGCCAGCAGCGTAGGGCTAGCGGGAGACGAGGGGACGGGGCAAGAGACCCAGTACTTC. Translated, it gives CASSVGLAGDEGTGQETQYF. The entire variable domain, with the rest obtained from reference TRBV9 and TRBJ2-5, is as follows: DSGVTQTPKHLITATGQRVTLRCSPRSGDLSVYWYQQSLDQGLQFLIQYYNGEERAKGNILERFSAQQFPDLHSELNLSSLELGDSALYFCASSVGLAGDEGTGQETQYFGPGTRLLVL.

This clonotype turned up a few times. The rearrangement links TRBV6-1 to TRBJ1-6; maybe TRBD1 (5 bases). CDR1 and CDR2 (germline): MNHNS, SASEGT. The V end was cut by 7 bases, the J end by 8 bases, with 15 bases between. This CDR3 is 14 amino acids long. CDR3 DNA sequence: TGTGCCAGCAAGGCCGAAGGGGCGGATTCACCCCTCCACTTT. Its protein is CASKAEGADSPLHF.